Described below is a single T cell receptor beta chain sequence and its context. These data belong to a study of cytomegalovirus exposure and HLA in healthy donors. Produced via immunoSEQ multiplex PCR; TCRdb's table is partial and in-frame only. Of about 110,000 clones in the sample, 88% were seen once. This CDR3 has 15 amino acids. J gave up 1 base and V 2 bases, and 5 bases lay outside the gene matches. Germline loops: CDR1 GTSNPN, CDR2 SVGIG (reference sequence). Sequencing used PBMCs. V gene TRBV30 combines with J gene TRBJ2-3, with 8 positions matching TRBD2. The sequence was collected from a woman in her thirties in good health and CMV-seropositive. The CDR3 sequence is CAWSLAGGGTDTQYF. DNA for the CDR3: TGTGCCTGGAGTTTGGCGGGAGGAGGCACAGATACGCAGTATTTT.